Listed below are T cell receptor beta chains from one sample, sequenced in a study of cytomegalovirus exposure and HLA in healthy donors. TCRdb's copy holds only in-frame clones and misses some; the assay was immunoSEQ multiplex PCR. This sample carries 100,000 to 150,000 clones, more than 70% of them seen once, and the ten largest clones take around 1.5%. Sequences were obtained from PBMCs. The receptors come from a man between 25 and 39 years old in good health and CMV-seronegative. Each CDR3 is given with its conserved first and last residue. Each record gives: J gene, V gene, clone size, D gene, CDR3 protein, CDR3 DNA. D genes are given only for firm matches. Clone size is not always given. Where it is, it says once, few, many or a class for expanded clones.

TRBJ2-3,TRBV7-3,NA,TRBD2,CASSSGLGTDTQYF,TGTGCCAGCAGCTCGGGACTAGGAACAGATACGCAGTATTTT
TRBJ1-1,TRBV5-1,NA,TRBD1,CASSAGQAPNTEAFF,TGCGCCAGCAGCGCCGGACAGGCGCCGAACACTGAAGCTTTCTTT
TRBJ1-1,TRBV30,NA,NA,CAWRAGYMNTEAFF,TGTGCCTGGAGGGCAGGGTACATGAACACTGAAGCTTTCTTT
TRBJ1-2,TRBV19,NA,NA,CASRQTGLGYGYTF,TGTGCCAGTAGGCAAACAGGGCTTGGGTATGGCTACACCTTC
TRBJ2-7,TRBV10-2,NA,NA,CASINSNSYEQYF,TGCGCCAGCATTAACAGCAACTCCTACGAGCAGTACTTC
TRBJ2-7,TRBV7-9,NA,TRBD1,CASSLARTGDYEQYF,TGTGCCAGCAGCTTAGCTCGGACAGGGGACTACGAGCAGTACTTC
TRBJ2-2,TRBV5-6,NA,NA,CASSRGELDTGELFF,TGTGCCAGCAGCCGCGGAGAGTTGGACACCGGGGAGCTGTTTTTT
TRBJ2-7,TRBV5-1,NA,TRBD1,CASSLGGQTYEQYF,TGCGCCAGCAGCTTGGGGGGACAGACCTACGAGCAGTACTTC
TRBJ2-7,TRBV4-3,once,TRBD2,CASSQTMTSGSSYEQYF,TGCGCCAGCAGCCAAACCATGACTAGCGGGAGCTCCTACGAGCAGTACTTC
TRBJ2-6,TRBV21-1,NA,NA,CASSERGSGANVLTF,TGTGCCAGCAGTGAAAGAGGCTCTGGGGCCAACGTCCTGACTTTC
TRBJ2-2,TRBV5-6,NA,NA,CASSWLGGETGELFF,TGTGCCAGCAGCTGGCTAGGGGGAGAAACCGGGGAGCTGTTTTTT
TRBJ2-5,TRBV7-2,few,TRBD1,CASSRDRVQETQYF,TGTGCCAGCAGCCGAGACAGGGTTCAAGAGACCCAGTACTTC
TRBJ1-2,TRBV2,NA,NA,CASKTTILGYGYTF,TGTGCCAGCAAGACAACCATTTTGGGCTATGGCTACACCTTC
TRBJ1-2,TRBV5-6,NA,TRBD1,CASSRDRVGGYTF,TGTGCCAGCAGCCGCGACAGGGTGGGTGGCTACACCTTC
TRBJ1-1,TRBV14,NA,NA,CASSQEGAREAEAFF,TGTGCCAGCAGCCAAGAGGGTGCGCGGGAAGCTGAAGCTTTCTTT
TRBJ2-2,TRBV7-9,NA,TRBD1,CASSSRTGVGGELFF,TGTGCCAGCAGCTCAAGAACAGGGGTCGGCGGGGAGCTGTTTTTT
TRBJ1-1,TRBV9,NA,TRBD1,CASSAGQGMNTEAFF,TGTGCCAGCAGCGCGGGACAGGGTATGAACACTGAAGCTTTCTTT
TRBJ1-1,TRBV7-2,NA,NA,CASSSARMNTEAFF,TGTGCCAGCAGCTCTGCGAGGATGAACACTGAAGCTTTCTTT
TRBJ2-7,TRBV2,few,NA,CASSEPQGLYEQYF,TGTGCCAGCAGTGAACCACAGGGCCTCTACGAGCAGTACTTC
TRBJ1-1,TRBV29-1,NA,NA,CSVSQLMNTEAFF,TGCAGCGTGTCACAGCTCATGAACACTGAAGCTTTCTTT
TRBJ1-5,TRBV7-2,NA,NA,CASSRDWGDPQHF,TGTGCCAGCAGCCGAGATTGGGGGGATCCCCAGCATTTT
TRBJ2-7,TRBV5-1,NA,TRBD2,CASSLGTREEYF,TGCGCCAGCAGCCTGGGGACTAGAGAGGAGTACTTC
TRBJ2-5,TRBV5-6,NA,NA,CASSLERGGETQYF,TGTGCCAGCAGCTTGGAGAGGGGGGGAGAGACCCAGTACTTC
TRBJ1-1,TRBV9,NA,TRBD1,CASSPGQGNTEAFF,TGTGCCAGCAGCCCGGGACAGGGGAACACTGAAGCTTTCTTT
TRBJ2-7,TRBV5-4,NA,TRBD2,CASSLGTSDAYEQYF,TGTGCCAGCAGCTTGGGGACTAGCGACGCCTACGAGCAGTACTTC